A single sample is the source of the 27 T cell receptor beta chains below, sequenced in a study of cytomegalovirus exposure and HLA in healthy donors. Primers included in the PCR were 60 Vbeta and 13 Jbeta primers. The table came from immunoSEQ multiplex PCR; TCRdb's copy has only in-frame clones and leaves some out. The sample includes approximately 220,000 clones, 65% to 85% of them seen just once. Sequencing was performed on PBMCs. The receptor source for this set is a boy between 2 and 10 years old in good health and CMV-seronegative.

The V and J genes are TRBV2 and TRBJ1-4, with D hard to call. This CDR3 has 14 amino acids. Germline lookup yields CDR1 SNHLY and CDR2 FYNNEI. The V end lost 2 bases, the J end lost 7 bases, and 11 bases lay between the germline ends. The CDR3 loop reads CASSELRAAEKLFF. CDR3 sequence (DNA): TGTGCCAGCAGTGAATTGAGAGCCGCTGAAAAACTGTTTTTT. Full variable domain (remainder filled in from reference TRBV2 and TRBJ1-4): EPEVTQTPSHQVTQMGQEVILRCVPISNHLYFYWYRQILGQKVEFLVSFYNNEISEKSEIFDDQFSVERPDGSNFTLKIRSTKLEDSAMYFCASSELRAAEKLFFGSGTQLSVL.

The chain couples TRBV12-5 to TRBJ2-3; 13 bases fit TRBD2. The germline V gene has CDR1 LGHNT and CDR2 FRNRAP. V was clipped by 7 bases and J by 2 bases; unmatched bases: 9. CDR3 size: 17 residues. The CDR3 nucleotides read TGTGCTAGTGCTACCTGGACTAGCGGGAGATCCACAGATACGCAGTATTTT. Translating it yields CASATWTSGRSTDTQYF.

V usage is TRBV7-9 and J usage is TRBJ1-4; 9 bases align to TRBD1. V lost 4 bases, J lost 11 bases, and 11 bases stayed unmatched. The CDR3 length is 15 residues. Per the germline V gene, CDR1 is SEHNR and CDR2 is FQNEAQ (reference sequence). CDR3 coding DNA: TGTGCCAGCAGCTCCAGACGGGACAGGGCAGGGAAACTGTTTTTT. Translating gives CASSSRRDRAGKLFF. The entire variable domain, with the rest obtained from reference TRBV7-9 and TRBJ1-4, is as follows: DTGVSQNPRHKITKRGQNVTFRCDPISEHNRLYWYRQTLGQGPEFLTYFQNEAQLEKSRLLSDRFSAERPKGSFSTLEIQRTEQGDSAMYLCASSSRRDRAGKLFFGSGTQLSVL.

The chain uses TRBV27 and TRBJ2-1, with D tentatively TRBD1 (6 bases). The CDR3 runs to 14 residues. Trimming shortened V by 4 bases and J by 8 bases, and 15 bases separated the two germline ends. The germline V gene encodes CDR1 MNHEY and CDR2 SMNVEV (reference sequence). The CDR3 DNA reads as TGTGCCAGCAGTTCCTCGGACAGCCCCCATGAGCAGTTCTTC. As protein: CASSSSDSPHEQFF.

The CDR3 DNA is TGTGCCTGGAGTGTAGGCAGGGTGGGTGAAGCTTTCTTT. It codes for CAWSVGRVGEAFF. This chain joins TRBV30 and TRBJ1-1; perhaps TRBD1 as D (5 bases). V lost 0 bases, J lost 7 bases, and 12 bases lay in between. Germline V gene sequence: CDR1 GTSNPN, CDR2 SVGIG (reference sequence). The CDR3 spans 13 residues.

The chain is built from TRBV5-4 and TRBJ2-2, with a weak D call TRBD1 (6 bases). Germline V gene data show CDR1 as SGHNT and CDR2 as YYREEE (reference sequence). This CDR3 has 14 residues. Trimming pared 1 base from V and 6 bases from J, leaving 10 bases between. CDR3 protein: CASSLNRESGELFF. CDR3 DNA sequence: TGTGCCAGCAGCTTGAACAGGGAGTCCGGGGAGCTGTTTTTT.

The chain is built from TRBV6-5 and TRBJ2-4; perhaps TRBD1 as D (5 bases). Trimming cost V 8 bases and J 0 bases, with 8 bases left between them. Germline CDR1 MNHEY, CDR2 SVGAGI. The CDR3 extends over 13 amino acids. CDR3 amino acids: CASAGLAKNIQYF. In DNA, the CDR3 is TGTGCCAGCGCAGGGTTAGCCAAAAACATTCAGTACTTC.

V is TRBV5-8 and J is TRBJ1-1; D might be TRBD1 (5 bases). The CDR3 has 13 amino acids. The V end lost 1 base, the J end lost 6 bases, and 10 bases lay between the germline ends. Germline V gives CDR1 SGHTS, CDR2 YDEGEE. CDR3 in amino acids: CASSLRQPSEAFF. Here the CDR3 DNA reads TGTGCCAGCAGCTTGAGACAGCCCTCTGAAGCTTTCTTT.

The V gene is TRBV5-1, the J gene TRBJ1-2; tentative D call: TRBD1 (5 bases). The CDR3 is 14 amino acids. Germline V CDR1 and CDR2: SGHRS, YFSETQ. V gave up 3 bases and J gave up 9 bases, with 18 bases separating them. This CDR3 reads CASSSQAAGESYTF. As DNA, the CDR3 is TGCGCCAGCAGCTCACAGGCGGCTGGTGAGAGCTACACCTTC.

The rearrangement uses TRBV20-1 and TRBJ2-7; D possibly corresponds to TRBD1 (6 bases). Deletions cut 6 bases from V and 0 bases from J, with 6 bases between. Germline V lookup: CDR1 DFQATT, CDR2 SNEGSKA (reference sequence). This CDR3 spans 11 amino acids. In DNA form, the CDR3 reads TGCAGTGCGGGACACTCCTACGAGCAGTACTTC. Protein product: CSAGHSYEQYF.

The chain joins TRBV7-8 to TRBJ1-5; D possibly corresponds to TRBD1 (6 bases). Trimming cost V 5 bases and J 1 base, with 12 bases left between them. This CDR3 has 15 amino acids. In germline, CDR1 is SGHVS, CDR2 FQNEAQ. CDR3: CASSPSDSSNQPQHF. The CDR3 DNA sequence: TGTGCCAGCAGCCCCTCGGACAGCAGCAATCAGCCCCAGCATTTT.

This sequence joins TRBV5-1 and TRBJ1-2, with no clear D. V was clipped by 9 bases and J by 1 base, with 13 bases between them. The CDR3 covers 13 residues. Germline V gene lookup returns CDR1 SGHRS and CDR2 YFSETQ. The CDR3 DNA reads as TGCGCCATTCTTCGTATAGATAACTATGGCTACACCTTC. Protein sequence: CAILRIDNYGYTF.

The chain uses TRBV5-4 and TRBJ2-7; the D gene is possibly TRBD2 (5 bases). The CDR3 runs 12 residues. CDR1 and CDR2 from the germline V gene are SGHNT and YYREEE (reference sequence). V lost 4 bases, J lost 5 bases, and 10 bases lay in between. The CDR3 sequence is CASSPTKDEQYF. The CDR3, as DNA: TGTGCCAGCAGCCCGACTAAGGACGAGCAGTACTTC.

There are a few counts of this clone. The rearrangement links TRBV4-2 to TRBJ1-2; the D gene is possibly TRBD1 (6 bases). Deletions cut 1 base from V and 5 bases from J, with 8 bases between. The CDR3 contains 13 residues. CDR1 is LGHNA and CDR2 is YNFKEQ in the germline V gene. CDR3 region: CASSQGGQYGYTF. In nucleotides, the CDR3 is TGTGCCAGCAGCCAAGGTGGACAGTATGGCTACACCTTC.

This clone appeared once. The chain is built from TRBV19 and TRBJ2-7; TRBD1 matches at 7 bases. Germline values: CDR1 LNHDA, CDR2 SQIVND (reference sequence). The CDR3 consists of 12 residues. Trimming took 6 bases from V and 7 from J; bases not matched to a gene: 6. CDR3 nucleotide sequence: TGTGCCAGTAGGATACAGGGGTGGGAGCAGTACTTC. Translation: CASRIQGWEQYF.

This clone was observed a single time. The V call is TRBV21-1, the J call TRBJ2-7; the table's D call, TRBD2, has no DNA check behind it. TRBV21-1 is tagged as a pseudogene. The CDR3 loop spans 16 amino acids. In DNA form, the CDR3 reads TGTGCCAGCAGCAAAATGGGGAGCGGGAGTGTCTACGAGCAGTACTTC. It is translated as CASSKMGSGSVYEQYF.

The CDR3 spells CASSITGDYEQYF. The DNA of the CDR3 is TGTGCCAGTAGTATTACAGGGGACTACGAGCAGTACTTC. The rearrangement joins TRBV19 to TRBJ2-7; 7 bases align to TRBD1. Trimming at V came to 3 bases and at J to 3 bases, leaving 2 bases not matched to a gene. This CDR3 is built from 13 residues. Germline-derived CDR1 and CDR2 are LNHDA and SQIVND (reference sequence).

This clone was observed a few times. The chain is built from TRBV2 and TRBJ1-4; D perhaps matches TRBD1 (6 bases). This CDR3 region has 16 residues. The germline V gene encodes CDR1 SNHLY and CDR2 FYNNEI. Trimming took off 0 bases at V and 5 bases at J, with 13 bases between the two ends. CDR3 sequence (DNA): TGTGCCAGCAGTGAAGCGAGACAGGTTTTCAATGAAAAACTGTTTTTT. As protein: CASSEARQVFNEKLFF.

The chain couples TRBV7-9 to TRBJ1-2; D perhaps matches TRBD1 (5 bases). Germline lookup yields CDR1 SEHNR and CDR2 FQNEAQ (reference sequence). The CDR3 covers 11 residues. Deletions cut 8 bases from V and 1 base from J, with 5 bases between. DNA of the CDR3: TGTGCCAGCCAGGGTAACTATGGCTACACCTTC. This codes for CASQGNYGYTF. Full variable domain (outside the CDR3, taken from reference TRBV7-9 and TRBJ1-2): DTGVSQNPRHKITKRGQNVTFRCDPISEHNRLYWYRQTLGQGPEFLTYFQNEAQLEKSRLLSDRFSAERPKGSFSTLEIQRTEQGDSAMYLCASQGNYGYTFGSGTRLTVV.

The chain is built from TRBV7-9 and TRBJ2-7; tentative D call: TRBD1 (6 bases). Germline CDR1 reads SEHNR; CDR2 reads FQNEAQ (reference sequence). This CDR3 region has 15 residues. V lost 8 bases, J lost 5 bases, and 22 bases lay in between. CDR3 in DNA: TGTGCCAGCTTAAAGCTCGGACAGAGGAAGAACGAGCAGTACTTC. Translation: CASLKLGQRKNEQYF.

Written as DNA, the CDR3 is TGTGCCAGCAGCGAGGGACACGGGCGGGATGAGCAGTTCTTC. The encoded protein is CASSEGHGRDEQFF. The chain links TRBV5-4 to TRBJ2-1; TRBD1 is a possible D gene (6 bases). Germline CDR1 is SGHNT and CDR2 is YYREEE (reference sequence). This CDR3 comprises 14 residues. V gave up 4 bases and J gave up 8 bases, with 16 bases separating them.

This clone was detected once. The chain is built from TRBV29-1 and TRBJ2-7; TRBD1 matches 9 bases. Per germline, CDR1 SQVTM and CDR2 ANQGSEA. The J segment lost 2 bases and the V segment lost 6 bases, leaving 8 bases of the junction unmatched. This CDR3 spans 14 amino acids. CDR3: CSVGPRQGAYEQYF. In nucleotides, the CDR3 is TGCAGCGTCGGCCCCCGACAGGGGGCCTACGAGCAGTACTTC.

The chain is built from TRBV6-1 and TRBJ1-2; D unclear. From germline, CDR1 is MNHNS and CDR2 SASEGT. This CDR3 is built from 14 residues. V was cut by 3 bases and J by 0 bases, with 8 bases left in between. The CDR3 DNA is TGTGCCAGCAGTGACGCGGGTGCTAACTATGGCTACACCTTC. Amino acids: CASSDAGANYGYTF.

This clone was seen only a few times. The V call is TRBV6-5, the J call TRBJ1-1; 10 bases fit TRBD1. Germline CDR1 MNHEY, CDR2 SVGAGI. V dropped 7 bases and J dropped 12; count of bases not matched to a gene: 11. There are 13 residues in the CDR3. The CDR3 nucleotides read TGTGCCAGCATTAAGACAGGGGGCTTGGTAACTTTCTTT. It codes for CASIKTGGLVTFF.

The CDR3 DNA reads TGCGCCAGCAGCTTGGCAGATAGCAATCAGCCCCAGCATTTT. This translates into CASSLADSNQPQHF. The chain is built from TRBV4-1 and TRBJ1-5; D call uncertain. The CDR3 has 14 amino acids. V was pared by 5 bases and J by 0 bases, with 8 bases between. The germline gives CDR1 MGHRA, CDR2 YSYEKL.

This clone was seen once. The J gene is TRBJ2-2, the V gene TRBV11-2; D might be TRBD1 (5 bases). Germline values: CDR1 SGHAT, CDR2 FQNNGV. This CDR3 contains 17 residues. V dropped 0 bases and J dropped 0 bases, with 11 bases sitting between them. The CDR3 is CASSLDQGGANTGELFF. Here the CDR3 DNA reads TGTGCCAGCAGCTTAGATCAGGGCGGCGCGAACACCGGGGAGCTGTTTTTT.

This clone was observed a handful of times. The CDR3 region has the DNA TGTGCCAGCAGCCTAGACCCGGGACAGCCTTATGGCTACACCTTC. This gives the protein CASSLDPGQPYGYTF. The chain employs TRBV16 and TRBJ1-2, with TRBD1 matching over 7 bases. The CDR3 covers 15 residues. The germline gives CDR1 KGHSY, CDR2 FQNENV. V shed 4 bases and J 5 bases; nucleotides not matched to a gene: 10.